This T cell receptor (beta chain) is from a study of monozygotic twins with inflammatory bowel disease. TCRdb reanalyzed the 5' RACE reads, giving one entry per CDR3 protein sequence and no DNA. Its table records approximately 400,000 distinct CDR3 sequences. Sequencing used blood. The sequence derives from a human donor with ulcerative colitis or Crohn's disease, or a healthy co-twin of an affected twin (not recorded which).

This chain's CDR3 is CASSLYYLTDTQYF. V gene TRBV5-6 combines with J gene TRBJ2-3. The CDR3 is 14 amino acids. Per the germline V gene, CDR1 is SGHDT and CDR2 is YYEEEE.